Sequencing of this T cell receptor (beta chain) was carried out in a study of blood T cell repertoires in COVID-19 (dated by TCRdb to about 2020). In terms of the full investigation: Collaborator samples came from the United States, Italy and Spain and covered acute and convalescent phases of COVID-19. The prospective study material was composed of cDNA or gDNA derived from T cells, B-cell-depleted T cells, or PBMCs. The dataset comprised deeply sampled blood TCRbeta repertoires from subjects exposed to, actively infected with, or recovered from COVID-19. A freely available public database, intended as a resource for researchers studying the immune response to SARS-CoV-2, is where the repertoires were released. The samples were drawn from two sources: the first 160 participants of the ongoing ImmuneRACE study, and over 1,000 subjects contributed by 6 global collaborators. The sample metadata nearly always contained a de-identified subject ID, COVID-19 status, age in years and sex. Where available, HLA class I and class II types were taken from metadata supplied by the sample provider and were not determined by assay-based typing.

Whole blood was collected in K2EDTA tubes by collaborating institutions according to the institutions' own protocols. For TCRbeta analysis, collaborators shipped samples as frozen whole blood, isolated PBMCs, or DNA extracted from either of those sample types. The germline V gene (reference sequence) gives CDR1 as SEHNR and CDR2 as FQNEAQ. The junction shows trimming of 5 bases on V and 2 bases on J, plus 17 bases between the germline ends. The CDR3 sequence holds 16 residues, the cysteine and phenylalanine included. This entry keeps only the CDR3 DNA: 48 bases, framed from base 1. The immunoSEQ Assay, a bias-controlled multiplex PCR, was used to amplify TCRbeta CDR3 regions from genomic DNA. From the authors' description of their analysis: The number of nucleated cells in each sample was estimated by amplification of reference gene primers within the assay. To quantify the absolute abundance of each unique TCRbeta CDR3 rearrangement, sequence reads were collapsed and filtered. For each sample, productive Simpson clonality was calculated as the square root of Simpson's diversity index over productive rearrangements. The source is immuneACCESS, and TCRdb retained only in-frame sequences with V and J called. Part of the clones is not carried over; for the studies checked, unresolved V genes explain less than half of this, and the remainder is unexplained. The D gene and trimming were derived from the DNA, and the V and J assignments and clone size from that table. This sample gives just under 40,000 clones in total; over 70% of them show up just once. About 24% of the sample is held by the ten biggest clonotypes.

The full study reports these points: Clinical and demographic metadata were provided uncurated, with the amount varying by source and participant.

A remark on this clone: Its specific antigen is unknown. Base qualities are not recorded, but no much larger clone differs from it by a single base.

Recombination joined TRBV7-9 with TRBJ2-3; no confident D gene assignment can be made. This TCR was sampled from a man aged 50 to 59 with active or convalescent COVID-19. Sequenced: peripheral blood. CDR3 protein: CASSQPSGLDTDTQYF. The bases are TGTGCCAGCAGCCAACCCTCGGGTCTCGACACAGATACGCAGTATTTT.